The 4 T cell receptor beta chains below were found in one sample sequenced in a study of T cell responses to AZD1222 COVID-19 vaccine. Produced via immunoSEQ multiplex PCR; TCRdb's table is partial and in-frame only. The data show around 170,000 clones, approximately 90% seen once. This sample comprised peripheral blood, obtained on day 0 of AZD1222 vaccination. The receptors originated from an adult in good health.

The chain is built from TRBV5-8 and TRBJ1-1; D ambiguous. This CDR3 is 14 amino acids long. Germline CDR1 is SGHTS and CDR2 is YDEGEE. V was clipped by 4 bases and J by 2 bases, with 12 bases between them. The CDR3 here is CASSTYPVNTEAFF. In nucleotides, the CDR3 is TGTGCCAGCAGCACCTACCCGGTTAACACTGAAGCTTTCTTT.

The chain employs TRBV19 and TRBJ1-1; D unclear. Germline CDR1 reads LNHDA; CDR2 reads SQIVND (reference sequence). The germline V and J ends were trimmed by 3 bases and 1 base, with 12 bases remaining between them. The CDR3 loop spans 15 amino acids. The CDR3 sequence is CASSINWQANTEAFF. The DNA of the CDR3 is TGTGCCAGTAGTATCAACTGGCAGGCGAACACTGAAGCTTTCTTT.

About this clone itself: The sample contains more than one DNA sequence encoding this CDR3. The genes are TRBV11-2 and TRBJ2-6; no clear D gene. CDR1 and CDR2 (germline): SGHAT, FQNNGV. The CDR3 length is 13 residues. Trimming removed 1 base at V and 3 bases at J, with 1 base between. CDR3 nucleotide sequence: TGTGCCAGCAGCTTAGGTGGGGCCAACGTCCTGACTTTC. It yields the protein CASSLGGANVLTF.

V and J are TRBV7-6 and TRBJ2-2, with 8 bases that match TRBD2. Germline loops: CDR1 SGHVS, CDR2 FNYEAQ. The V and J ends lost 2 bases and 3 bases, in that order; junction bases with no gene match: 8. The CDR3 spans 17 residues. The CDR3 reads CASSLSPERGYTGELFF. Here the CDR3 DNA reads TGTGCCAGCAGCTTATCCCCCGAGCGGGGGTACACCGGGGAGCTGTTTTTT.